The following is a T cell receptor beta chain sequence with its context. No antigen is known for it. These data belong to a study of cytomegalovirus exposure and HLA in healthy donors. V was pared by 4 bases and J by 3 bases, with 13 bases between. This CDR3 has 15 residues. The V gene's germline CDR1 is LNHDA and CDR2 SQIVND (reference sequence). An approximately 130-subject validation cohort, separate from the approximately 670-subject first cohort, supplied the donors. TCRdb's copy holds only in-frame clones and misses some; the assay was immunoSEQ multiplex PCR. The data show 100,000 to 150,000 clones, with roughly 91% seen just once and about 3% held by the top ten. General study findings and limits: It was found in a later analysis that first-cohort TCR clusters tended to co-occur in the approximately 120 validation repertoires.

The source is a man younger than 45 in good health and CMV-seronegative. The J gene is TRBJ1-5, the V gene TRBV19, with unresolved D. The sequenced sample was PBMCs. The CDR3 sequence: CASSTVEFLNQPQHF. CDR3 coding DNA: TGTGCCAGTAGTACGGTGGAGTTTCTCAATCAGCCCCAGCATTTT.